This TCR beta chain was sequenced during a study of T-cell memory formation after mild COVID-19. About this clonotype: Its matching antigen is unknown.

General observations from the study: Among contracting clones, CD4+ were mainly CM/EM and CD8+ enriched in EMRA. Clones contracting over day 15 to 85 were CD4/CD8 balanced, with later expanders leaning CD4+. There were some responding clones in pre-infection memory, which suggested that cross-reactive memory had joined.

Amplification by 5'RACE using constant-segment primers produced TCR alpha and TCR beta cDNA libraries that carried sample barcodes and UMIs. TCRdb called the 5' RACE reads again in MiXCR, with one record for every CDR3 protein. The table lists roughly 500,000 distinct CDR3 sequences, 20% of them singletons. Sequences were obtained from PBMCs or a T cell subset sorted from them (not recorded which). The TCR comes from an adult woman who had mild COVID-19 (a few samples of this study predate the infection). Cell type and time point are not known.

The CDR3: CASSPPRGNTEAFF. As DNA, the CDR3 is TGTGCCAGCAGCCCACCTCGGGGAAACACTGAAGCTTTCTTT. V gene TRBV12-3 or TRBV12-4 combines with J gene TRBJ1-1; D unclear. The CDR3 contains 14 residues. With 6 bases removed from V and 2 bases from J, the gap between germline ends came to 13 bases.